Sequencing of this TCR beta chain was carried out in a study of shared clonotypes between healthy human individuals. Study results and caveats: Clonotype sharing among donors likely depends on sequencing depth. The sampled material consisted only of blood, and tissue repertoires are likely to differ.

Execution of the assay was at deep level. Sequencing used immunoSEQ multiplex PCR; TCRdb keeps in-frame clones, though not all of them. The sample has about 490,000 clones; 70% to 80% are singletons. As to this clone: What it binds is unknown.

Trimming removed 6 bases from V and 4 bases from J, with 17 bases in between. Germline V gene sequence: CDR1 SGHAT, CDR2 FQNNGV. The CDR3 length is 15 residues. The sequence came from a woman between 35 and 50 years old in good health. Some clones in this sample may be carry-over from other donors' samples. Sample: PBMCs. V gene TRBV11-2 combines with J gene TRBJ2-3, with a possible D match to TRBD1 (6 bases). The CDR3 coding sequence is TGTGCCAGCAGTTTCCAGAGCCCAGGGGCAGATACGCAGTATTTT. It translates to CASSFQSPGADTQYF.